The sequence of this T cell receptor beta chain was determined in a study of CD8 T cells in Susac syndrome. Study-wide findings and caveats: The study conceded that relatively few individuals underwent its TCR sequencing and HLA analysis. Where Susac syndrome CD4+ T cell repertoires were concerned, no clonal expansion was evident.

V trimming: 0 bases; J trimming: 0 bases; junction bases outside the gene matches: 2. The length of the CDR3 is 17 residues. Germline V lookup: CDR1 SGHRS, CDR2 YFSETQ. Turning to this clonotype: Its antigen remains unknown.

With random hexamers, about 0.45 to 1 ug RNA was reverse transcribed. The TCR beta CDR3 was amplified by immunoSEQ multiplex PCR across 54 Vbeta, 13 Jbeta. TCRdb reprocessed the immunoSEQ multiplex PCR reads with MiXCR, giving one entry per CDR3 protein. The table lists 140,000 or so distinct CDR3 sequences, approximately 94% of them singletons. Sequencing of TCR beta drew on CD8+ and CD4+ T cells from blood. Source material: CD4+ T cells from PBMCs. This chain links TRBV5-1 with TRBJ2-6; the match to TRBD2 covers 8 bases. This clonotype was sampled from a human donor with Susac syndrome. CDR3 region: CASSLGGTSSGANVLTF. The DNA for the CDR3 is TGCGCCAGCAGCTTGGGTGGGACTAGCTCTGGGGCCAACGTCCTGACTTTC.